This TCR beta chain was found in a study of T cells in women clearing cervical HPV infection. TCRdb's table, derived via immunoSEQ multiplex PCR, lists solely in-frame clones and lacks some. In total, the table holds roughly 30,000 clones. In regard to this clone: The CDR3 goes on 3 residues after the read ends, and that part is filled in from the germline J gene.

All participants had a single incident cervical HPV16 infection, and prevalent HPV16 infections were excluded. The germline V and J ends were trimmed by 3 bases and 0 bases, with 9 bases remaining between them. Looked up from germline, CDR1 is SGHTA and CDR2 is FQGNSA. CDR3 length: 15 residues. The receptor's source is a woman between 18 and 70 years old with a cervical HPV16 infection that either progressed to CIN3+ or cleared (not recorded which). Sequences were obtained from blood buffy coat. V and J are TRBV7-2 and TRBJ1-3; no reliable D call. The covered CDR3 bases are TGTGCCAGCAGCTTCGGTCCGCTCTCTGGAAACACC. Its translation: CASSFGPLSGNT. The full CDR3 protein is CASSFGPLSGNTIYF.